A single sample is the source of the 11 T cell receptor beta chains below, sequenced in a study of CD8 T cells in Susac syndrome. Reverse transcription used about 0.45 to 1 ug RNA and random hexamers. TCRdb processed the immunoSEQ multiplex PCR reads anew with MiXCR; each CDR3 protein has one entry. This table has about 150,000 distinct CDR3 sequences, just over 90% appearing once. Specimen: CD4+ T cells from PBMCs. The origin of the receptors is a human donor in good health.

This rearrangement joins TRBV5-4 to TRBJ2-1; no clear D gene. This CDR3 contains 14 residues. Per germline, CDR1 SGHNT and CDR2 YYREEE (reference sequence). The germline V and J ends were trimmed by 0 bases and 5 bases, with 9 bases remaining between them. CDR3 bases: TGTGCCAGCAGCTTGGTGGGCCCAGACAATGAGCAGTTCTTC. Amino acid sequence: CASSLVGPDNEQFF.

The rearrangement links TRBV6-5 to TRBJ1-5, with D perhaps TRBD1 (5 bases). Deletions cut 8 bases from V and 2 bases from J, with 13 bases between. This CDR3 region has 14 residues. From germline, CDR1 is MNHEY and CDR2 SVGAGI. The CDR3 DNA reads TGTGCCAGCCACCCAGGGTACGGCAATCAGCCCCAGCATTTT. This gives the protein CASHPGYGNQPQHF.

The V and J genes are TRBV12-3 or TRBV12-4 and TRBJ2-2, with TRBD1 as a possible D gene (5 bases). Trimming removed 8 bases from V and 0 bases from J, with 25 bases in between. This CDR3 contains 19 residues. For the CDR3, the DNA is TGTGCCAGCCTGGCAAAACCTGGAACGACAGACGCGAACACCGGGGAGCTGTTTTTT. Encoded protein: CASLAKPGTTDANTGELFF.

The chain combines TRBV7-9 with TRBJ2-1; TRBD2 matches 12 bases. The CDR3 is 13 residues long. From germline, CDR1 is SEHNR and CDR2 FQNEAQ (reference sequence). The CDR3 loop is CAGGLAGNNEQFF. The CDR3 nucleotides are TGTGCGGGAGGACTAGCGGGGAACAATGAGCAGTTCTTC. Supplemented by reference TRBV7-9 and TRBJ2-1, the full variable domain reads DTGVSQNPRHKITKRGQNVTFRCDPISEHNRLYWYRQTLGQGPEFLTYFQNEAQLEKSRLLSDRFSAERPKGSFSTLEIQRTEQGDSAMYLCAGGLAGNNEQFFGPGTRLTVL.

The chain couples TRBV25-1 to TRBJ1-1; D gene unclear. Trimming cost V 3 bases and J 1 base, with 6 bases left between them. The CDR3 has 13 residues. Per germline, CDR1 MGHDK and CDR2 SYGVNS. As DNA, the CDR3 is TGTGCCAGCAGTGAGATAGGGAACACTGAAGCTTTCTTT. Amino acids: CASSEIGNTEAFF. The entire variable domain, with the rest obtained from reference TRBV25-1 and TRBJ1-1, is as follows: EADIYQTPRYLVIGTGKKITLECSQTMGHDKMYWYQQDPGMELHLIHYSYGVNSTEKGDLSSESTVSRIRTEHFPLTLESARPSHTSQYLCASSEIGNTEAFFGQGTRLTVV.

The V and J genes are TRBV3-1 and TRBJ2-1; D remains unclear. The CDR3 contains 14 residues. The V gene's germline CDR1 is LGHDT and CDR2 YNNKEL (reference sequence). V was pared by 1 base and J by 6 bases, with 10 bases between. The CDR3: CASSQVRGTNEQFF. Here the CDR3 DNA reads TGTGCCAGCAGCCAAGTCCGAGGTACCAATGAGCAGTTCTTC.

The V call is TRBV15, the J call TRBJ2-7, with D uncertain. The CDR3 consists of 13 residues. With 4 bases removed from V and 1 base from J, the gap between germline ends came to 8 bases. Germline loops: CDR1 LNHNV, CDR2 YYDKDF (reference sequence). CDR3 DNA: TGTGCCACCAGCACCGCTACGTCCTACGAGCAGTACTTC. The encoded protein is CATSTATSYEQYF.

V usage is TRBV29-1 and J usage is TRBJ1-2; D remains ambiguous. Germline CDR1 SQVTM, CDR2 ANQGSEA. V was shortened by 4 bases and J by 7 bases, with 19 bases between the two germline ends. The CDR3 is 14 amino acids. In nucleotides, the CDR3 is TGCAGCGTTGTTGCCCCGGCGATCCCGGGTGGCTACACCTTC. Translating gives CSVVAPAIPGGYTF.

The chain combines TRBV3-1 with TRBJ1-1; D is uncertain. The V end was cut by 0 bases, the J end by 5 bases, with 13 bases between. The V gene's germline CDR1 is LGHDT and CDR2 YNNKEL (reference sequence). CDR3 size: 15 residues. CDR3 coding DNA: TGTGCCAGCAGCCAAGAGTCGGGCCAAGGGACTGAAGCTTTCTTT. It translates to CASSQESGQGTEAFF.

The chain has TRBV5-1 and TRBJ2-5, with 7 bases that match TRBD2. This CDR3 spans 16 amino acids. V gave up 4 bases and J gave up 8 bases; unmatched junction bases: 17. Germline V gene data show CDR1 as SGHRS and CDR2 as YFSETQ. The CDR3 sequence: CASSPEAGRGGETQYF. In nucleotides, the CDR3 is TGCGCCAGCAGCCCGGAAGCCGGGCGTGGGGGGGAAACCCAGTACTTC.

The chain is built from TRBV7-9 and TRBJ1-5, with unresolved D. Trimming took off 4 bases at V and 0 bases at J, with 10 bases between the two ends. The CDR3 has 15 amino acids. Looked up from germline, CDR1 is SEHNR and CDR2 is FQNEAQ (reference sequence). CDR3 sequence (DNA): TGTGCCAGCAGCTCGGACGGATATAGCAATCAGCCCCAGCATTTT. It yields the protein CASSSDGYSNQPQHF.